This T cell receptor (beta chain) stems from a study of blood T cell repertoires in COVID-19. On the study more broadly: Sites across the United States, Italy and Spain contributed samples from acute and convalescent COVID-19.

J gave up 8 bases and V 5 bases, and 9 bases lay outside the gene matches. The CDR3 extends over 15 amino acids. CDR1 is MNHNS, CDR2 SASEGT, per germline. The method was immunoSEQ multiplex PCR; TCRdb's version includes in-frame clones alone and lacks a portion of them. The repertoire holds around 300,000 clones, with 75% to 90% as singletons. The sequenced sample was peripheral blood. The sequence was obtained from a woman aged 25 to 45 who had recovered from COVID-19. V gene TRBV6-1 combines with J gene TRBJ1-6; 7 bases map to TRBD1. The chain's CDR3 is CASSPNHDRDSPLHF. In DNA, the CDR3 is TGTGCCAGCAGTCCCAACCACGACAGGGATTCACCCCTCCACTTT.